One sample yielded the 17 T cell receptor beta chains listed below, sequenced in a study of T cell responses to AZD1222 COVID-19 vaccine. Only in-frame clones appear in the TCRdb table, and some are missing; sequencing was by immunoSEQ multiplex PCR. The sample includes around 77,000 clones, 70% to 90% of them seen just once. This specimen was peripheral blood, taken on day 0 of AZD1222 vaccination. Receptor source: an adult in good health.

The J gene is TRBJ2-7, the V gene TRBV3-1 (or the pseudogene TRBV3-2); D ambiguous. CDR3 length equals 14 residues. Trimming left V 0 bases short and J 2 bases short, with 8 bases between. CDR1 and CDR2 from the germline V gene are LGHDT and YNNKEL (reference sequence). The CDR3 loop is CASSQDGRTYEQYF. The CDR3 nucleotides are TGTGCCAGCAGCCAAGACGGCCGGACCTACGAGCAGTACTTC.

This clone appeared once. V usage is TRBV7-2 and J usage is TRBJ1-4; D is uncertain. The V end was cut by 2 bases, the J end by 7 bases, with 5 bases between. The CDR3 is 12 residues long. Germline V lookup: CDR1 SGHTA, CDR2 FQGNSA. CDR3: CASSLRPEKLFF. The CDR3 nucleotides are TGTGCCAGCAGCTTAAGGCCTGAAAAACTGTTTTTT.

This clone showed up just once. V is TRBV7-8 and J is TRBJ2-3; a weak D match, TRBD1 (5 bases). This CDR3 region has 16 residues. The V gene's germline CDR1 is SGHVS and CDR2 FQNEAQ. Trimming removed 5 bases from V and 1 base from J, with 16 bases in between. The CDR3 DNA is TGTGCCAGCAGCACAGAGCGCAGGGTAGGCACAGATACGCAGTATTTT. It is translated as CASSTERRVGTDTQYF.

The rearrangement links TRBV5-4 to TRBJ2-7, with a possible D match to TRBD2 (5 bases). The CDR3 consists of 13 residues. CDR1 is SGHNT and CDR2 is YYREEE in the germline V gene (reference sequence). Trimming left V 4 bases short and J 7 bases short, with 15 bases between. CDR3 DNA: TGTGCCAGCAGCCACGACCTAGCAGGAGAGCAGTACTTC. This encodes CASSHDLAGEQYF.

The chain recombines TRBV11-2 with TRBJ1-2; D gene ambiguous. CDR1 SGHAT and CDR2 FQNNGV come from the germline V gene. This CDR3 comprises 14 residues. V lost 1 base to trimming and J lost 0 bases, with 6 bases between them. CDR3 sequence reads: CASSLGPANYGYTF. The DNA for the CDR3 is TGTGCCAGCAGCTTAGGACCCGCTAACTATGGCTACACCTTC.

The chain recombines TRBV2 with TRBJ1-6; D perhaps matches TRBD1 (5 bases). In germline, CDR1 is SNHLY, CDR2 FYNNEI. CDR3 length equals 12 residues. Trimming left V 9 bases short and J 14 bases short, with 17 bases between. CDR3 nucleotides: TGTGCCAGGCAGGGTGGGAGCAGTACCCTCCACTTT. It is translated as CARQGGSSTLHF.

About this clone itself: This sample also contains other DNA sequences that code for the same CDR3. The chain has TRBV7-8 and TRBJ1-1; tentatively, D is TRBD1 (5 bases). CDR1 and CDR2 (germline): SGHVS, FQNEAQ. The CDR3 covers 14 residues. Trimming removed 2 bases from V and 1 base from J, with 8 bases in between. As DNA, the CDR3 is TGTGCCAGCAGCTTAAGCCAGGGGAACACTGAAGCTTTCTTT. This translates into CASSLSQGNTEAFF.

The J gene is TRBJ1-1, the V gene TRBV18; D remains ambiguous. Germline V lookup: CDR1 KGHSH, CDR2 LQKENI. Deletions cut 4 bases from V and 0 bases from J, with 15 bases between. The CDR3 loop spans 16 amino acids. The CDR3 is CASSQVGRSLNTEAFF. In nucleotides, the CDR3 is TGTGCCAGCTCACAAGTCGGCAGATCCTTGAACACTGAAGCTTTCTTT. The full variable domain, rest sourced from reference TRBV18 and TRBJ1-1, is NAGVMQNPRHLVRRRGQEARLRCSPMKGHSHVYWYRQLPEEGLKFMVYLQKENIIDESGMPKERFSAEFPKEGPSILRIQQVVRGDSAAYFCASSQVGRSLNTEAFFGQGTRLTVV.

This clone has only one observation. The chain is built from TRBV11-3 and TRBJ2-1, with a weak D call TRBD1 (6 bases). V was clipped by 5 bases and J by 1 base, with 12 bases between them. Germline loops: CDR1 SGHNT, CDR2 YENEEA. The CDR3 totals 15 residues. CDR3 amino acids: CASSPRTASYNEQFF. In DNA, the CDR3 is TGTGCCAGCAGCCCGCGGACAGCATCCTACAATGAGCAGTTCTTC. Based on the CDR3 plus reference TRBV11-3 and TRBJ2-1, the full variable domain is EAGVVQSPRYKIIEKKQPVAFWCNPISGHNTLYWYLQNLGQGPELLIRYENEEAVDDSQLPKDRFSAERLKGVDSTLKIQPAELGDSAVYLCASSPRTASYNEQFFGPGTRLTVL.

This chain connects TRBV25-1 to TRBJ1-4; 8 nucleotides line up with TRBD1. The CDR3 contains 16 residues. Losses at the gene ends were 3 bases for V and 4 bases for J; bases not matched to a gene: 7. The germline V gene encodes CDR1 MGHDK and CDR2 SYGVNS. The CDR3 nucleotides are TGTGCCAGCAGTGACCCCCTGACAGGGGATAATGAAAAACTGTTTTTT. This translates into CASSDPLTGDNEKLFF.

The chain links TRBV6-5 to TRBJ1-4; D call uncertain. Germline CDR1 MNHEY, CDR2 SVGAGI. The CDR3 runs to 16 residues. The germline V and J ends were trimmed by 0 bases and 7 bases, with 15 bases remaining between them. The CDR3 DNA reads TGTGCCAGCAGTTACTCGTCTCCGCGGGGTGGTGAAAAACTGTTTTTT. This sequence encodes CASSYSSPRGGEKLFF.

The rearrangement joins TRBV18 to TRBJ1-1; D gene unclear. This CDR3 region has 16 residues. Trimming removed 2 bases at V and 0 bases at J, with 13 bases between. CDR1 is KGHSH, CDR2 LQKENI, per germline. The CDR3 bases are TGTGCCAGCTCACCAAGCGGGTCAATCATGAACACTGAAGCTTTCTTT. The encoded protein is CASSPSGSIMNTEAFF.

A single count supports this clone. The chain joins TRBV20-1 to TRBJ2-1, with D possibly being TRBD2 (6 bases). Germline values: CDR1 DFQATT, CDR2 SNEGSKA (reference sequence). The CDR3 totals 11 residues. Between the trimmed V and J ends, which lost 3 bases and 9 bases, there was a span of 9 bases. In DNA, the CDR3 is TGCAGTGCTAGCCTTAGCGGTGAGCAGTTCTTC. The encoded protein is CSASLSGEQFF.

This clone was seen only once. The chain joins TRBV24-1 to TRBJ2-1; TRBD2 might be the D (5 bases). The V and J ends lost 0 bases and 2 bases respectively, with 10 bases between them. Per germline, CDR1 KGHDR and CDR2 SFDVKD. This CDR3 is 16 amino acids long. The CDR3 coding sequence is TGTGCCACCAGTGATTTGAGGGCCGGGACCTACAATGAGCAGTTCTTC. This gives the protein CATSDLRAGTYNEQFF.

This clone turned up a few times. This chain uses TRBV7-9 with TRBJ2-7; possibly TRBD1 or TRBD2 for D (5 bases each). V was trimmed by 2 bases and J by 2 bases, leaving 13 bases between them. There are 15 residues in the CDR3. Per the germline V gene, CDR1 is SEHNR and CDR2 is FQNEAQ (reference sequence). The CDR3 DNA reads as TGTGCCAGCAGCTTATACGGGACGGAAACCTACGAGCAGTACTTC. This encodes CASSLYGTETYEQYF.

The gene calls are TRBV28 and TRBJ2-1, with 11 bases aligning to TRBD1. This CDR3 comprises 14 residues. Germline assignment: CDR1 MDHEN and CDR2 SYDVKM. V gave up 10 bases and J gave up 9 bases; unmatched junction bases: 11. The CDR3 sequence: CATRRDRGIGEQFF. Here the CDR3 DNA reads TGTGCCACCCGCCGGGACAGGGGGATAGGTGAGCAGTTCTTC.

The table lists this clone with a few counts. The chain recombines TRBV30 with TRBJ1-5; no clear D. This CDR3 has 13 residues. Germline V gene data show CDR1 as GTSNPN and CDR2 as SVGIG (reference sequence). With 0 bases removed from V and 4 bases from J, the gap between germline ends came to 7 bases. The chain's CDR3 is CAWSVRGNQPQHF. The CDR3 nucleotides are TGTGCCTGGAGTGTCCGGGGAAATCAGCCCCAGCATTTT.